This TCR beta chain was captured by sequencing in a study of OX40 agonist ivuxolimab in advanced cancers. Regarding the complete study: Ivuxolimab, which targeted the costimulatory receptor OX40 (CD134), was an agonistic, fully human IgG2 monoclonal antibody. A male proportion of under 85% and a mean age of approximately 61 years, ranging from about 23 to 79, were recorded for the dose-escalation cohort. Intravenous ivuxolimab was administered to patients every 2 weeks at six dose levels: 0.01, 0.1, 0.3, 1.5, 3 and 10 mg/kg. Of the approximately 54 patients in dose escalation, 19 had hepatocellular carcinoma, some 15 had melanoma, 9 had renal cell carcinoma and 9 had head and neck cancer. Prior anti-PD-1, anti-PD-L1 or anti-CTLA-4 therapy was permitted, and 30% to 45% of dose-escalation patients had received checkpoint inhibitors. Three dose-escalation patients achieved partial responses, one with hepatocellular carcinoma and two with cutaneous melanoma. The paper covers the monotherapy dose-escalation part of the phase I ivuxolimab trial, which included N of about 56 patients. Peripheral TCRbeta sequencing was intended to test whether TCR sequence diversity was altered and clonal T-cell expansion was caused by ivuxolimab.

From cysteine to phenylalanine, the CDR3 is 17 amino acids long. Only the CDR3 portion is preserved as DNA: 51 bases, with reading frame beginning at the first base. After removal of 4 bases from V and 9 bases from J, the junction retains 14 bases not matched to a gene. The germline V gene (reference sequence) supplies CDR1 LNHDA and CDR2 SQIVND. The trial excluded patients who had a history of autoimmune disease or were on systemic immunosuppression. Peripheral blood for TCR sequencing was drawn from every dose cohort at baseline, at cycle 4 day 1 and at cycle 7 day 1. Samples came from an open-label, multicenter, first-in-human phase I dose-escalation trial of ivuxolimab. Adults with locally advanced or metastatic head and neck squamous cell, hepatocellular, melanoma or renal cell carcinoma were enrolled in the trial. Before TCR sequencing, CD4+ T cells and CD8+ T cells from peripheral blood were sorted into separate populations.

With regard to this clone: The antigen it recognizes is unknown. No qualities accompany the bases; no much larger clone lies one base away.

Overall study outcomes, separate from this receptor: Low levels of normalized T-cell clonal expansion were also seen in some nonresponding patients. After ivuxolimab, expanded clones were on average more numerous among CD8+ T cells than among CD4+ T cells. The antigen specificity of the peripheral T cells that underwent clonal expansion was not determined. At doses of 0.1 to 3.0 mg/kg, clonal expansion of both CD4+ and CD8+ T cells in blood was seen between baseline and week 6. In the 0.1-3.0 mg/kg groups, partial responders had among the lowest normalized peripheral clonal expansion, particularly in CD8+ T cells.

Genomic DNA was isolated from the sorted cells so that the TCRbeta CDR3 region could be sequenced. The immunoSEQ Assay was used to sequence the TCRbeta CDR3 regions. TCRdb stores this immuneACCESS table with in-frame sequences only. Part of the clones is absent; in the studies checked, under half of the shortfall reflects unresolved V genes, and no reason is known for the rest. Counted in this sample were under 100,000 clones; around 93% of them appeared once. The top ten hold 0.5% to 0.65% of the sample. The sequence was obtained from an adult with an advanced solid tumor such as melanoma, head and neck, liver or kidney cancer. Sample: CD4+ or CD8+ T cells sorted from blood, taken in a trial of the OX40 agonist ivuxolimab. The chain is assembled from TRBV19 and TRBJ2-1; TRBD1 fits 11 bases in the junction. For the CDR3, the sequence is CASSRQKGQGDRGEQFF. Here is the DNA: TGTGCCAGTAGTAGGCAAAAGGGACAGGGGGACAGGGGTGAGCAGTTCTTC. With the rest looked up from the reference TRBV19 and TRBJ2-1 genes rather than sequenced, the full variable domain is DGGITQSPKYLFRKEGQNVTLSCEQNLNHDAMYWYRQDPGQGLRLIYYSQIVNDFQKGDIAEGYSVSREKKESFPLTVTSAQKNPTAFYLCASSRQKGQGDRGEQFFGPGTRLTVL.